The 14 T cell receptor beta chains below all came from one sample that was sequenced in a study of blood T cell repertoires in COVID-19. Using immunoSEQ multiplex PCR, the repertoire was profiled, and TCRdb retains in-frame clones only, with some absent. Counted here are some 200,000 clones, less than 85% occurring once; the ten biggest clones make up around 7.8%. Sequenced: peripheral blood. The receptors were sampled from a woman aged 80 or over with COVID-19, enrolled during active disease.

The V gene is TRBV30, the J gene TRBJ2-1, with 10 bases identical to TRBD2. V shed 0 bases and J 5 bases; nucleotides not matched to a gene: 7. The CDR3 has 16 residues. Germline V gives CDR1 GTSNPN, CDR2 SVGIG (reference sequence). CDR3 region: CAWSVRAGGPDNEQFF. The CDR3 DNA follows: TGTGCCTGGAGTGTACGAGCGGGAGGGCCAGACAATGAGCAGTTCTTC.

This rearrangement joins TRBV11-2 to TRBJ2-3; D gene unclear. The CDR3 consists of 14 residues. V dropped 5 bases and J dropped 4 bases, with 13 bases sitting between them. Germline V CDR1 and CDR2: SGHAT, FQNNGV. The CDR3 loop reads CASSLNSRADTQYF. The CDR3 DNA is TGTGCCAGCAGCCTAAATTCCCGGGCAGATACGCAGTATTTT.

The gene calls are TRBV7-2 and TRBJ2-2; 11 nucleotides align to TRBD2. Germline loops: CDR1 SGHTA, CDR2 FQGNSA. After removal of 7 bases from V and 5 bases from J, the junction contained 6 bases not matched to a gene. This CDR3 spans 15 amino acids. The CDR3 reads CASTLAGGRTGELFF. Written as DNA, the CDR3 is TGTGCCAGCACCCTAGCGGGAGGACGTACCGGGGAGCTGTTTTTT. The full variable domain, with the rest looked up from reference TRBV7-2 and TRBJ2-2, is GAGVSQSPSNKVTEKGKDVELRCDPISGHTALYWYRQSLGQGLEFLIYFQGNSAPDKSGLPSDRFSAERTGGSVSTLTIQRTQQEDSAVYLCASTLAGGRTGELFFGEGSRLTVL.

V usage is TRBV5-1 and J usage is TRBJ2-3; 14 bases are a match to TRBD2. V was pared by 4 bases and J by 3 bases, with 10 bases of the junction left unmatched. Per the germline V gene, CDR1 is SGHRS and CDR2 is YFSETQ. The CDR3 is 18 residues long. CDR3 sequence reads: CASSPLTSGRAGTDTQYF. The CDR3 bases are TGCGCCAGCAGCCCCCTGACTAGCGGGAGGGCGGGGACAGATACGCAGTATTTT.

V is TRBV18 and J is TRBJ1-4, with TRBD1 identical over 7 bases. CDR3 length: 15 amino acids. CDR1 is KGHSH, CDR2 LQKENI, per germline. Trimming took 0 bases from V and 2 from J; bases not matched to a gene: 0. Here the CDR3 reads CASSPPQGTNEKLFF. The CDR3 region has the DNA TGTGCCAGCTCACCACCACAGGGGACTAATGAAAAACTGTTTTTT.

The CDR3 spells CASTATERYGYTF. DNA for the CDR3: TGTGCCAGCACTGCGACGGAGCGCTATGGCTACACCTTC. J is TRBJ1-2 and V is TRBV12-3 or TRBV12-4; D is ambiguous. With 7 bases removed from V and 4 bases from J, the gap between germline ends came to 13 bases. The CDR3 length is 13 residues.

The V gene is TRBV23-1, the J gene TRBJ2-7; D not certain. TRBV23-1 is marked as an open reading frame, function uncertain. This CDR3 is built from 12 residues. Trimming pared 8 bases from V and 5 bases from J, leaving 13 bases between. The CDR3 DNA sequence: TGCGCCAGCCCGAGTTGGCGGCACGAGCAGTACTTC. It is translated as CASPSWRHEQYF.

This rearrangement joins TRBV2 to TRBJ2-1, with D perhaps matching TRBD2 (7 bases). This CDR3 has 14 amino acids. Looked up from germline, CDR1 is SNHLY and CDR2 is FYNNEI. The V and J ends lost 5 bases and 6 bases respectively, with 14 bases between them. CDR3 in amino acids: CASSLTRGGNEQFF. In nucleotides, the CDR3 is TGTGCCAGCAGTCTGACTAGGGGGGGCAATGAGCAGTTCTTC.

The V gene is TRBV18, the J gene TRBJ2-3; no clear D gene. The CDR3 covers 15 residues. Looked up from germline, CDR1 is KGHSH and CDR2 is LQKENI. V was cut by 2 bases and J by 5 bases, with 14 bases left in between. Here the CDR3 DNA reads TGTGCCAGCTCACCAGTTCCGGGTAACCTAGATACGCAGTATTTT. Translation: CASSPVPGNLDTQYF.

The CDR3 DNA follows: TGCGCCAGCAGCGCCACCTTATCTAGTCCGGGACAGATTGGCTACACCTTC. It translates to CASSATLSSPGQIGYTF. This rearrangement joins TRBV5-1 to TRBJ1-2; the match to TRBD1 covers 7 bases. Germline CDR1 is SGHRS and CDR2 is YFSETQ. The CDR3 length is 17 residues. The V segment lost 4 bases and the J segment 7 bases; nucleotides outside the gene matches: 19.

Concerning this clone: This sample includes further DNA sequences coding for the same CDR3. This sequence joins TRBV18 and TRBJ1-1; 7 nucleotides match TRBD1. The ends lost 3 bases at V and 5 bases at J; junction bases unmatched: 6. This CDR3 is built from 14 residues. CDR1 is KGHSH, CDR2 LQKENI, per germline. This CDR3 reads CASSPRQGRTEAFF. The CDR3 bases are TGTGCCAGCTCACCTAGACAGGGTAGGACTGAAGCTTTCTTT.

This clone was seen just once. The chain couples TRBV28 to TRBJ2-7; TRBD2 is a possible D gene (6 bases). Looked up from germline, CDR1 is MDHEN and CDR2 is SYDVKM. V lost 6 bases and J 0 bases, leaving 9 bases between the germline ends. This CDR3 is 13 amino acids long. The CDR3 loop reads CASRGLGSYEQYF. As DNA, the CDR3 is TGTGCCAGCAGGGGACTGGGCTCCTACGAGCAGTACTTC.

The V call is TRBV6-6, the J call TRBJ1-2; D is uncertain. Trimming left V 6 bases short and J 8 bases short, with 19 bases between. The CDR3 contains 14 residues. Germline CDR1 is MNHNY and CDR2 is SVGAGI (reference sequence). CDR3 in amino acids: CASSPPPNAGGYTF. CDR3 DNA sequence: TGTGCCAGCAGCCCCCCCCCTAACGCGGGAGGCTACACCTTC.

The rearrangement links TRBV9 to TRBJ2-1, with 9 nucleotides matching TRBD2. The V gene end was trimmed by 0 bases and the J gene end by 6 bases; junction bases not matched to a gene: 10. The CDR3 contains 17 residues. CDR1 and CDR2 from the germline V gene are SGDLS and YYNGEE. The CDR3 nucleotides read TGTGCCAGCAGCGTAGCCCCCGGAGGACTAGCGTCCAATGAGCAGTTCTTC. Its protein is CASSVAPGGLASNEQFF.